This T cell receptor beta chain originates from a study of blood T cell repertoires in COVID-19 (dated by TCRdb to between 2020 and 2021). In terms of the full investigation: Samples from collaborators originated in the United States, Italy and Spain and spanned both the acute and convalescent phases of COVID-19. The prospective study material was composed of cDNA or gDNA derived from T cells, B-cell-depleted T cells, or PBMCs. The repertoires were released in a freely available public database meant as a resource for research on the immune response to SARS-CoV-2. Where HLA class I and class II types were available, the types were taken from metadata supplied by the sample provider, not from assay-based typing. Samples came from the ongoing ImmuneRACE study (first 160 participants) plus 1,254 subjects from 6 global collaborators. Sample metadata almost always included a de-identified subject ID, COVID-19 status, age in years and sex. Deeply sampled blood TCRbeta repertoires from subjects exposed to, actively infected with, or recovered from COVID-19 were included in the dataset. The study at large found these results: The amount of clinical and demographic metadata varied by source and participant and was provided uncurated.

Trimming removed 3 bases from V and 0 bases from J, leaving 10 bases between the germline ends. Inclusive of the bounding cysteine and phenylalanine, the CDR3 is 14 residues long. CDR3 DNA only is kept here, 42 bases in frame from base 1. CDR1 and CDR2 are drawn from the germline V gene (reference sequence): GTSNPN, SVGIG. The immunoSEQ Assay, a bias-controlled multiplex PCR, was used to amplify TCRbeta CDR3 regions from genomic DNA. The paper's data handling went like this. The number of nucleated cells in each sample was estimated from the amplification of reference gene primers within the assay. Sequence reads were collapsed and filtered to measure the absolute abundance of every unique TCRbeta CDR3 rearrangement. For each sample, productive Simpson clonality was calculated as the square root of Simpson's diversity index over productive rearrangements. TCRdb mirrors the immuneACCESS table, restricted to in-frame sequences. Some clones are absent from its copies; in checked studies, under half trace to an unresolved V gene, and the reason for the others is unknown. Clone size and V and J calls were adopted from that table, with D and trimming inferred from the DNA. This sample lists under 300,000 clones; 80% to 90% were detected once. The ten largest account for roughly 1.4% of the sample.

Another Seattle source contributed samples from volunteer blood donors who had recovered from COVID-19. Whole blood was collected in K2EDTA tubes by collaborating institutions according to the institutions' own protocols. For TCRbeta analysis, collaborator samples were shipped as frozen whole blood, as isolated PBMCs, or as DNA extracted from either sample type. As to this clone: There is no known antigen for this receptor. The sample holds no much larger clone one base away, and base qualities are not on file.

The TCR originated in a woman aged 40 to 55 who had recovered from COVID-19. The material sequenced was peripheral blood. The rearrangement combines TRBV30 with TRBJ2-3; the D gene is possibly TRBD2, with 6 bases matching. Read as DNA, the sequence is TGTGCCTGGAGGAGCGGGTATAGCACAGATACGCAGTATTTT. Translated, this is CAWRSGYSTDTQYF. The CDR3, completed at both ends by the reference TRBV30 and TRBJ2-3 genes, gives the full variable domain SQTIHQWPATLVQPVGSPLSLECTVEGTSNPNLYWYRQAAGRGLQLLFYSVGIGQISSEVPQNLSASRPQDRQFILSSKKLLLSDSGFYLCAWRSGYSTDTQYFGPGTRLTVL.